This TCR beta chain was identified during a study of blood T cell repertoires in COVID-19 (dated by TCRdb to 2018 to 2020). For the study in its entirety: Samples from collaborators originated in the United States, Italy and Spain and spanned both the acute and convalescent phases of COVID-19. The material from the prospective study consisted of cDNA or gDNA derived from T cells, B-cell-depleted T cells, or PBMCs. Subjects who had been exposed to COVID-19, were actively infected with it, or had recovered from it provided the deeply sampled blood TCRbeta repertoires that made up the dataset. The repertoires were made available in a free public database intended to serve as a resource for research on the immune response to SARS-CoV-2. Samples were obtained from the ongoing ImmuneRACE study (first 160 participants) and from roughly 1,300 subjects provided by 6 global collaborators. Sample metadata almost always included a de-identified subject ID, COVID-19 status, age in years and sex. Where available, HLA class I and class II types were obtained from metadata supplied by the sample provider rather than from assay-based typing.

As regards this clone: Its antigen is unknown. Per-nucleotide qualities are absent, and no much larger clonotype sits a single base away.

Taken from cysteine to phenylalanine, the CDR3 has 16 residues. CDR3 DNA is the only sequence kept; it has 48 bases, read in frame from the first base. Based on the germline V gene (reference sequence), the CDR1 and CDR2 sequences are LGHDT and YNNKEL. Germline trimming: 3 bases from V, 7 bases from J; junction bases outside gene matches: 9. The collaborating institutions used their own protocols to collect whole blood in K2EDTA tubes. For TCRbeta analysis, collaborators shipped samples as frozen whole blood, isolated PBMCs, or DNA extracted from either of those sample types. Broad study findings and their caveats: How much clinical and demographic metadata was included differed by source and by participant, and the metadata was provided uncurated.

TCRbeta CDR3 regions were amplified from genomic DNA using the immunoSEQ Assay, a bias-controlled multiplex PCR. Regarding the original processing steps: The number of nucleated cells in each sample was estimated by amplification of reference gene primers within the assay. To quantify the absolute abundance of each unique TCRbeta CDR3 rearrangement, sequence reads were collapsed and filtered. For each sample, productive Simpson clonality was calculated by taking the square root of Simpson's diversity index across productive rearrangements. Here the immuneACCESS table is served through TCRdb, limited to in-frame sequences with V and J called. Missing clones are a known gap in these copies; in checked studies unresolved V genes cover under half, and the rest lacks a known reason. V and J calls and clone size are given by that table; D and trimming were obtained from the DNA. The sample table contains over 15,000 clones; only one count was recorded for around nine tenths of them. The ten largest clones capture around 10% of the sample.

Sequencing was carried out using peripheral blood. The rearranged segments are TRBV3-1 (or the pseudogene TRBV3-2) and TRBJ1-5, with 10 junctional bases fitting TRBD1. The receptor was isolated from a human donor in a cohort sampled during active COVID-19. The CDR3 has the sequence CASSQGQGRGKQPQHF. Here is the DNA: TGTGCCAGCAGCCAGGGACAGGGGAGGGGAAAACAGCCCCAGCATTTT.